The entry below describes one T cell receptor beta chain. Its antigen is undetermined. With 4 bases removed from V and 0 bases from J, the gap between germline ends came to 6 bases. CDR1 and CDR2 (germline): SQVTM, ANQGSEA. CDR3 length: 12 amino acids. The sample is drawn from a study of CD8+ T cells in alopecia areata. Study information: Oral tofacitinib, 5 to 10 mg twice daily, was given in an open-label trial.

Treatment specified: oral pan-JAK inhibitor, 5-10 mg twice daily. The authors sorted CD4+ and CD8+ T cells from PBMCs. Following extraction, RNA underwent reverse transcription to cDNA, which served as the sequencing template. Profiling relied on immunoSEQ multiplex PCR, and the TCRdb table lists in-frame clones only, not all of them. The sample records 150,000 to 200,000 clones, more than 55% being singletons. Study-wide points: On tofacitinib, scalp and blood still held many of the expanded lesional clones.

The V gene is TRBV29-1, the J gene TRBJ1-1; D ambiguous. The sample was CD4+ T cells sorted from blood, taken at week 4, from a patient treated with tofacitinib. The receptor was derived from a human donor with alopecia areata. The CDR3 DNA is TGCAGCGTTGTTGTTGTGAACACTGAAGCTTTCTTT. Protein sequence: CSVVVVNTEAFF.